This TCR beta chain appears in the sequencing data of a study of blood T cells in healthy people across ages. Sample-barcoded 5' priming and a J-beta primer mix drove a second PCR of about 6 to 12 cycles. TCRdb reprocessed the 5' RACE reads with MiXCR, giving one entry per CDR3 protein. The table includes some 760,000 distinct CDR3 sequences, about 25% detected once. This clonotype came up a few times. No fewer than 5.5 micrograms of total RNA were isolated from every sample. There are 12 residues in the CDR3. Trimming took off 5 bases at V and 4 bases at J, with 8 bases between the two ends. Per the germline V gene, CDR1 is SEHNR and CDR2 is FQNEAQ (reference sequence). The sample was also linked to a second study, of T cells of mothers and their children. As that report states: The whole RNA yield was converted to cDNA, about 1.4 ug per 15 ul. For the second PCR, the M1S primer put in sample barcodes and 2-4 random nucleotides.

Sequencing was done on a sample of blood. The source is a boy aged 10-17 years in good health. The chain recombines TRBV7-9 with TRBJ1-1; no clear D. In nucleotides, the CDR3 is TGTGCCAGCAGCCCGATGGGCACTGAAGCTTTCTTT. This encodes CASSPMGTEAFF.